These 27 T cell receptor beta chains were all obtained from the same sample, sequenced in a study of follicular helper T cells after annual influenza vaccination. Time point described: 2015-2016 season, pre-vaccination. The protocol was immunoSEQ multiplex PCR, while the TCRdb copy is restricted to in-frame clones and leaves out a portion. There are 8,500 to 10,000 clones in the sample; about 90% occur only once, and around 0.45% lies in the top ten. Sample: CXCR5+ CD38- circulating T follicular helper cells from blood, taken on the day of influenza vaccination. As to subset: circulating Tfh, non-naive CD4+CXCR5+PD-1+ (ICOS+CD38+ or ICOS-CD38-). The origin of the receptors is an adult who received the influenza vaccine.

V usage is TRBV10-2 and J usage is TRBJ1-3, with TRBD1 identical over 8 bases. This CDR3 region has 15 residues. Unmatched junction bases numbered 7, after V lost 6 bases and J lost 3 bases. Germline V gene lookup returns CDR1 WSHSY and CDR2 SAAADI. The CDR3 loop is CASSDPGGVGNTIYF. Written as DNA, the CDR3 is TGCGCCAGCAGCGACCCAGGGGGCGTTGGAAACACCATATATTTT.

This clone was observed a few times. This rearrangement joins TRBV6-5 to TRBJ2-2; 7 nucleotides match TRBD1. Germline V gene lookup returns CDR1 MNHEY and CDR2 SVGAGI. The CDR3 spans 15 residues. V dropped 2 bases and J dropped 7; count of bases not matched to a gene: 7. This CDR3 reads CASSYLQGKGGELFF. Here the CDR3 DNA reads TGTGCCAGCAGTTACCTACAGGGGAAAGGCGGGGAGCTGTTTTTT.

The V call is TRBV5-5, the J call TRBJ2-7, with 7 positions matching TRBD1. The length of the CDR3 is 13 residues. V lost 4 bases, J lost 5 bases, and 6 bases stayed unmatched. Germline-derived CDR1 and CDR2 are SGHKS and YYEKEE (reference sequence). The CDR3 DNA reads as TGTGCCAGCAGCAAGGGGGCTCTGAACGAGCAGTACTTC. As protein: CASSKGALNEQYF. The variable domain in full, completed from reference TRBV5-5 and TRBJ2-7, reads DAGVTQSPTHLIKTRGQQVTLRCSPISGHKSVSWYQQVLGQGPQFIFQYYEKEERGRGNFPDRFSARQFPNYSSELNVNALLLGDSALYLCASSKGALNEQYFGPGTRLTVT.

V gene TRBV28 combines with J gene TRBJ1-5; D is uncertain. Trimming took 5 bases from V and 5 from J, leaving 19 bases between them. CDR1 and CDR2 (germline): MDHEN, SYDVKM. The CDR3 sequence is 16 residues long. The DNA for the CDR3 is TGTGCCAGCAGTCCCCCTCGGTTTGGGCTAGATCAGCCCCAGCATTTT. Protein: CASSPPRFGLDQPQHF.

This clone was counted a single time. The V gene is TRBV12-2, the J gene TRBJ2-1; TRBD1, the table's D call, was not compared with the DNA. TRBV12-2 is assigned pseudogene status. The CDR3 runs 16 residues. The CDR3 sequence: CASRSPGTGIYNEQFF. In nucleotides, the CDR3 is TGTGCAAGTCGCTCGCCCGGGACAGGGATATACAATGAGCAGTTCTTC.

The chain joins TRBV5-1 to TRBJ1-1, with no clear D. CDR3 size: 14 residues. V gave up 1 base and J gave up 3 bases, with 10 bases separating them. Germline V gene lookup returns CDR1 SGHRS and CDR2 YFSETQ. The CDR3 region has the DNA TGCGCCAGCAGCTTGTTCAACACCGACACTGAAGCTTTCTTT. This translates into CASSLFNTDTEAFF.

The rearrangement links TRBV5-1 to TRBJ2-3; a weak D match, TRBD2 (6 bases). V dropped 0 bases and J dropped 0 bases, with 8 bases sitting between them. Germline CDR1 is SGHRS and CDR2 is YFSETQ. The CDR3 is 15 amino acids. CDR3 in DNA: TGCGCCAGCAGCTTGGGTGCGGGGAGCACAGATACGCAGTATTTT. The encoded protein is CASSLGAGSTDTQYF.

The rearrangement links TRBV6-5 to TRBJ1-4; 7 bases match TRBD1. Trimming at V came to 8 bases and at J to 12 bases, leaving 15 bases not matched to a gene. CDR3 length: 14 amino acids. CDR1 MNHEY and CDR2 SVGAGI come from the germline V gene. CDR3 coding DNA: TGTGCCAGCCGACGGGACAGCCCACCTGGGGAACTGTTTTTT. This sequence encodes CASRRDSPPGELFF.

This clone was detected only once. The chain joins TRBV5-1 to TRBJ1-1; possibly TRBD1 for D (6 bases). The CDR3 runs 15 residues. The V end was cut by 4 bases, the J end by 3 bases, with 16 bases between. Germline-derived CDR1 and CDR2 are SGHRS and YFSETQ. The CDR3, as DNA: TGCGCCAGCAGCGTGGACAGTGTGAGAGACACTGAAGCTTTCTTT. Encoded protein: CASSVDSVRDTEAFF.

This chain links TRBV6-5 with TRBJ2-3; TRBD2 matches at 9 bases. The junction had 6 bases not matched to a gene; V was cut back by 2 bases and J by 6 bases. CDR3 length: 15 residues. The V gene's germline CDR1 is MNHEY and CDR2 SVGAGI. The CDR3 nucleotides read TGTGCCAGCAGTTACGGCGGGGGGGTAATGGATACGCAGTATTTT. This gives the protein CASSYGGGVMDTQYF.

The chain has TRBV5-1 and TRBJ1-2; D call uncertain. CDR1 is SGHRS and CDR2 is YFSETQ in the germline V gene. This CDR3 is built from 13 residues. V lost 4 bases and J 5 bases, leaving 12 bases between the germline ends. The CDR3 is CASSATVTYGYTF. The CDR3 DNA is TGCGCCAGCAGCGCAACAGTTACTTATGGCTACACCTTC. Variable domain in full (rest from reference TRBV5-1 and TRBJ1-2): KAGVTQTPRYLIKTRGQQVTLSCSPISGHRSVSWYQQTPGQGLQFLFEYFSETQRNKGNFPGRFSGRQFSNSRSEMNVSTLELGDSALYLCASSATVTYGYTFGSGTRLTVV.

The chain employs TRBV5-1 and TRBJ2-3, with D possibly TRBD2 on 5 matching bases. Trimming removed 3 bases from V and 1 base from J, with 9 bases in between. The germline V gene encodes CDR1 SGHRS and CDR2 YFSETQ. This CDR3 contains 14 residues. The CDR3: CASSSDGGTDTQYF. CDR3 bases: TGCGCCAGCAGCTCGGACGGGGGCACAGATACGCAGTATTTT.

V and J are TRBV19 and TRBJ1-6, with D maybe TRBD1 (5 bases). This CDR3 has 15 amino acids. Germline CDR1 is LNHDA and CDR2 is SQIVND (reference sequence). V was shortened by 7 bases and J by 0 bases, with 10 bases between the two germline ends. In nucleotides, the CDR3 is TGTGCCAGTACGGACATAAGCTCCTATAATTCACCCCTCCACTTT. Its translation is CASTDISSYNSPLHF.

This rearrangement joins TRBV18 to TRBJ1-2, with a tentative D call TRBD1 (6 bases). The CDR3 contains 13 residues. The V end was cut by 4 bases, the J end by 4 bases, with 10 bases between. Germline CDR1 reads KGHSH; CDR2 reads LQKENI. The CDR3 spells CASSHGQIYGYTF. CDR3 nucleotide sequence: TGTGCCAGCTCACACGGACAGATCTATGGCTACACCTTC.

This chain connects TRBV7-2 to TRBJ2-7; D is ambiguous. V was shortened by 1 base and J by 7 bases, with 14 bases between the two germline ends. The CDR3 has 14 residues. Germline CDR1 reads SGHTA; CDR2 reads FQGNSA. This CDR3 reads CASSLDYEDQEQYF. The CDR3 region has the DNA TGTGCCAGCAGCTTAGATTACGAGGACCAAGAGCAGTACTTC.

In nucleotides, the CDR3 is TGTGCCAGCAGCCCAAGGGGGGACCCTAATGAAAAACTGTTTTTT. Protein sequence: CASSPRGDPNEKLFF. The chain recombines TRBV5-5 with TRBJ1-4; the D gene is possibly TRBD1 (6 bases). CDR3 length: 15 residues. The V end was cut by 4 bases, the J end by 3 bases, with 13 bases between. CDR1 and CDR2 (germline): SGHKS, YYEKEE (reference sequence).

This chain connects TRBV19 to TRBJ1-1; 7 bases match TRBD1. CDR1 is LNHDA, CDR2 SQIVND, per germline (reference sequence). The CDR3 has 12 amino acids. Germline trimming cut 6 bases from V and 7 bases from J; bases unmatched to any gene: 5. For the CDR3, the DNA is TGTGCCAGTAGAACCCGGGACAGTGAAGCTTTCTTT. Translating it yields CASRTRDSEAFF.

The rearrangement links TRBV7-2 to TRBJ2-2; tentatively, D is TRBD1 or TRBD2 (6 bases each). The CDR3 is 16 residues long. Germline CDR1 is SGHTA and CDR2 is FQGNSA. With 5 bases removed from V and 0 bases from J, the gap between germline ends came to 13 bases. CDR3 region: CASSIRRGANTGELFF. CDR3 coding DNA: TGTGCCAGCAGCATAAGGAGGGGGGCGAACACCGGGGAGCTGTTTTTT. Filled out from reference TRBV7-2 and TRBJ2-2, the complete variable domain reads GAGVSQSPSNKVTEKGKDVELRCDPISGHTALYWYRQSLGQGLEFLIYFQGNSAPDKSGLPSDRFSAERTGGSVSTLTIQRTQQEDSAVYLCASSIRRGANTGELFFGEGSRLTVL.

This chain joins TRBV2 and TRBJ1-1, with D maybe TRBD1 (6 bases). Per the germline V gene, CDR1 is SNHLY and CDR2 is FYNNEI. V dropped 6 bases and J dropped 5 bases, with 16 bases sitting between them. CDR3 length: 14 amino acids. DNA for the CDR3: TGTGCCAGCAGACAGGGATTAGTGGGAACTGAAGCTTTCTTT. The encoded protein is CASRQGLVGTEAFF.

This clone has only a few counts. The chain recombines TRBV7-6 with TRBJ1-5; TRBD1 agrees at 7 bases. Germline-derived CDR1 and CDR2 are SGHVS and FNYEAQ. The CDR3 has 15 amino acids. J gave up 4 bases and V 6 bases, and 9 bases lay outside the gene matches. CDR3 DNA: TGTGCCAGCAGTCCGTCTCCAGGGGGGAATCAGCCCCAGCATTTT. Translated, it gives CASSPSPGGNQPQHF.

The DNA for the CDR3 is TGCAGCGTTGTGGGGACCCAAGAGACCCAGTACTTC. It encodes CSVVGTQETQYF. This chain links TRBV29-1 with TRBJ2-5, with D perhaps matching TRBD1 or TRBD2 (5 bases each). Trimming cost V 4 bases and J 1 base, with 7 bases left between them. The CDR3 consists of 12 residues. The germline V gene has CDR1 SQVTM and CDR2 ANQGSEA. The variable domain in full, completed from reference TRBV29-1 and TRBJ2-5, reads SAVISQKPSRDICQRGTSLTIQCQVDSQVTMMFWYRQQPGQSLTLIATANQGSEATYESGFVIDKFPISRPNLTFSTLTVSNMSPEDSSIYLCSVVGTQETQYFGPGTRLLVL.

The chain recombines TRBV6-5 with TRBJ2-3, with no clear D. Germline assignment: CDR1 MNHEY and CDR2 SVGAGI. Trimming pared 6 bases from V and 5 bases from J, leaving 15 bases between. CDR3 length: 14 residues. In DNA, the CDR3 is TGTGCCAGCAGGGAAATGGTAGGACGAGATACGCAGTATTTT. This encodes CASREMVGRDTQYF.

This clone was seen a handful of times. V usage is TRBV6-5 and J usage is TRBJ1-6; TRBD1 is a possible D gene (5 bases). With 5 bases removed from V and 10 bases from J, the gap between germline ends came to 15 bases. Germline loops: CDR1 MNHEY, CDR2 SVGAGI. This CDR3 region has 14 residues. The CDR3 region has the DNA TGTGCCAGCAGTCGGGACGTCGGAGACTCACCCCTCCACTTT. Protein: CASSRDVGDSPLHF.

This sequence joins TRBV18 and TRBJ2-7; D may be TRBD2 (6 bases). Trimming took 6 bases from V and 5 from J, leaving 17 bases between them. The germline CDR1 and CDR2 sequences are KGHSH and LQKENI. The CDR3 covers 14 residues. CDR3 region: CASSPNRDSHEQYF. CDR3 DNA: TGTGCCAGCTCCCCAAACCGGGACTCGCACGAGCAGTACTTC.

V is TRBV2 and J is TRBJ1-5, with D uncertain. This CDR3 is 15 amino acids long. The V gene lost 3 bases and the J gene lost 0 bases, with 9 bases spanning the gap. Germline assignment: CDR1 SNHLY and CDR2 FYNNEI. CDR3 sequence reads: CASSERTSSNQPQHF. CDR3 coding DNA: TGTGCCAGCAGTGAGCGCACGTCTAGCAATCAGCCCCAGCATTTT.

The chain joins TRBV25-1 to TRBJ1-1; D is undetermined. V dropped 6 bases and J dropped 4 bases, with 9 bases sitting between them. This CDR3 spans 12 amino acids. Germline assignment: CDR1 MGHDK and CDR2 SYGVNS. The CDR3 loop is CASRVGVTEAFF. The CDR3 DNA follows: TGTGCCAGCAGGGTCGGAGTCACTGAAGCTTTCTTT.

The chain employs TRBV5-1 and TRBJ1-1; 7 bases are shared with TRBD1. The CDR3 contains 16 residues. Germline lookup yields CDR1 SGHRS and CDR2 YFSETQ. V shed 3 bases, J shed 4 bases, and the junction held 12 bases outside the gene matches. The CDR3 loop is CASSSTGDPLATEAFF. CDR3 sequence (DNA): TGCGCCAGCAGCTCTACAGGGGACCCTCTGGCCACTGAAGCTTTCTTT.